Below are 18 T cell receptor beta chains sequenced from a single sample in a study of T cell responses to AZD1222 COVID-19 vaccine (dated by TCRdb to about 2021). Read against the paper, the sample's time point label means: baseline before first vaccination. Library method: the immunoSEQ multiplex PCR assay. What TCRdb holds here is the immuneACCESS table cut down to in-frame rearrangements. Part of the clones is not present; checked against another copy, under half of the missing clones reflect an unresolved V gene, and the others are unexplained. Within this sample are roughly 100,000 clones, with 84% of them counted one time only. About 15% of the sample goes to the ten largest clones. The sample here was peripheral blood, taken on day 0 of AZD1222 vaccination. The receptors were gathered from an adult in good health.

The V call is TRBV6-1, the J call TRBJ1-5; unclear D gene. Trimming removed 0 bases from V and 7 bases from J, with 10 bases in between. The CDR3 is 14 residues long. The germline CDR1 and CDR2 sequences are MNHNS and SASEGT. CDR3 bases: TGTGCCAGCAGTGAAGCCGGAAGGCACCAGCCCCAGCATTTT. Protein: CASSEAGRHQPQHF.

CDR3: CASSSAAVGLTEAFF. The CDR3 coding sequence is TGTGCCAGCAGTTCCGCCGCAGTGGGCCTAACTGAAGCTTTCTTT. V usage is TRBV28 and J usage is TRBJ1-1; no definite D call. The V end lost 4 bases, the J end lost 5 bases, and 17 bases lay between the germline ends. The CDR3 is 15 amino acids. Per the germline V gene, CDR1 is MDHEN and CDR2 is SYDVKM.

This chain links TRBV2 with TRBJ1-3, with a possible D match to TRBD1 (6 bases). V was trimmed by 4 bases and J by 0 bases, leaving 16 bases between them. The CDR3 sequence is 17 residues long. CDR1 is SNHLY and CDR2 is FYNNEI in the germline V gene. The CDR3 DNA is TGTGCCAGCAGTGTGGGGGGGGCCACTCTCTCTGGAAACACCATATATTTT. Translation: CASSVGGATLSGNTIYF.

The V and J genes are TRBV3-1 (or the pseudogene TRBV3-2) and TRBJ1-6; weak D call: TRBD1 (6 bases). In germline, CDR1 is LGHDT, CDR2 YNNKEL (reference sequence). V dropped 4 bases and J dropped 6 bases, with 16 bases sitting between them. This CDR3 contains 16 residues. In DNA form, the CDR3 reads TGTGCCAGCAGCCTAGGTGGCGGGGGGGCTAATTCACCCCTCCACTTT. Translating gives CASSLGGGGANSPLHF.

This chain's CDR3 is CASSQELVRNEQFF. In nucleotides, the CDR3 is TGTGCCAGCAGCCAAGAACTAGTTCGAAATGAGCAGTTCTTC. This sequence joins TRBV4-2 and TRBJ2-1; tentative D call: TRBD2 (5 bases). V lost 0 bases, J lost 7 bases, and 10 bases lay in between. This CDR3 is 14 amino acids long. CDR1 LGHNA and CDR2 YNFKEQ come from the germline V gene.

This clone was found a few times. The CDR3 nucleotides read TGTGCCAGCAGCTCCGGGACTAACACCGGGGAGCTGTTTTTT. The encoded protein is CASSSGTNTGELFF. V gene TRBV6-2 or TRBV6-3 combines with J gene TRBJ2-2; D may be TRBD2 (6 bases). From germline, CDR1 is MNHEY and CDR2 SVGEGT. CDR3 length: 14 residues. V gave up 6 bases and J gave up 2 bases, with 10 bases separating them.

The rearrangement links TRBV2 to TRBJ2-1; TRBD2 aligns across 7 bases. Trimming removed 7 bases from V and 0 bases from J; junction bases left unmatched: 3. The CDR3 totals 14 residues. Germline V gene sequence: CDR1 SNHLY, CDR2 FYNNEI. CDR3: CASTTGGSYNEQFF. CDR3 DNA sequence: TGTGCCAGCACAACGGGAGGCTCCTACAATGAGCAGTTCTTC.

The chain recombines TRBV7-2 with TRBJ1-5; TRBD1 is a possible D gene (6 bases). Germline V CDR1 and CDR2: SGHTA, FQGNSA. V lost 8 bases to trimming and J lost 3 bases, with 14 bases between them. This CDR3 is built from 14 residues. The CDR3, as DNA: TGTGCCAGCGGAAAGGGGGTTTACAATCAGCCCCAGCATTTT. Amino acid sequence: CASGKGVYNQPQHF.

The V call is TRBV7-2, the J call TRBJ1-1; maybe TRBD1 (5 bases). Trimming took off 5 bases at V and 4 bases at J, with 14 bases between the two ends. The CDR3 consists of 14 residues. Germline values: CDR1 SGHTA, CDR2 FQGNSA. The DNA of the CDR3 is TGTGCCAGCAGCCCGAAGATGGGGGGCACTGAAGCTTTCTTT. It translates to CASSPKMGGTEAFF. Together with reference TRBV7-2 and TRBJ1-1, the CDR3 gives the full variable domain: GAGVSQSPSNKVTEKGKDVELRCDPISGHTALYWYRQSLGQGLEFLIYFQGNSAPDKSGLPSDRFSAERTGGSVSTLTIQRTQQEDSAVYLCASSPKMGGTEAFFGQGTRLTVV.

As for this clone: The germline gene is not matched at one end of the junction; a read error may be the cause. Here the CDR3 DNA reads TGTGCTAGCAGCACCTCAATCCCAGGCTGGTGGTTCGAGCAGTACTTC. Its protein is CASSTSIPGWWFEQYF. The V gene is TRBV7-7, the J gene TRBJ2-7; no clear D. The CDR3 covers 16 residues. Germline CDR1 reads SSHAT; CDR2 reads FNYEAQ (reference sequence).

This clone was observed once. This chain uses TRBV18 with TRBJ1-4; D is unresolved. Trimming stripped 3 bases from V and 8 bases from J, with 7 bases between. The CDR3 totals 12 residues. Germline-derived CDR1 and CDR2 are KGHSH and LQKENI. The CDR3 loop reads CASSPQTEKLFF. The CDR3 region has the DNA TGTGCCAGCTCACCGCAGACAGAAAAACTGTTTTTT.

V usage is TRBV11-3 and J usage is TRBJ2-7, with TRBD2 identical over 7 bases. Germline values: CDR1 SGHNT, CDR2 YENEEA. The CDR3 spans 16 residues. With 3 bases clipped from V and 3 bases from J, the junction kept 11 bases outside the gene matches. CDR3 in DNA: TGTGCCAGCAGCTTCAGGTCTAGCGGAGTGTACTACGAGCAGTACTTC. It specifies CASSFRSSGVYYEQYF.

This chain connects TRBV7-3 to TRBJ1-2; 7 bases match TRBD1. CDR1 and CDR2 (germline): SGHTA, FQGTGA. This CDR3 has 13 residues. V was pared by 5 bases and J by 8 bases, with 8 bases of the junction left unmatched. The CDR3 sequence is CASSAGGSGGYTF. The CDR3 nucleotides are TGTGCCAGCAGCGCAGGGGGGTCGGGAGGCTACACCTTC.

V is TRBV15 and J is TRBJ2-1; 12 nucleotides line up with TRBD2. This CDR3 has 18 amino acids. Germline CDR1 and CDR2: LNHNV and YYDKDF (reference sequence). Trimming cost V 0 bases and J 0 bases; bases outside gene matches: 3. Here the CDR3 reads CATSRDTTSGSSYNEQFF. The CDR3 nucleotides are TGTGCCACCAGCAGAGATACGACTAGCGGGAGCTCCTACAATGAGCAGTTCTTC.

This clone was found a few times. The chain is built from TRBV6-5 and TRBJ1-1, with a possible D match to TRBD1 (5 bases). CDR1 MNHEY and CDR2 SVGAGI come from the germline V gene. Trimming pared 5 bases from V and 4 bases from J, leaving 11 bases between. The CDR3 sequence is 13 residues long. Here the CDR3 DNA reads TGTGCCAGCAGTCCGGGAGGGGTCACTGAAGCTTTCTTT. Translation: CASSPGGVTEAFF.

V is TRBV15 and J is TRBJ1-1; 10 bases line up with TRBD1. The CDR3 has 17 residues. The junction had 9 bases not matched to a gene; V was cut back by 3 bases and J by 2 bases. The V gene's germline CDR1 is LNHNV and CDR2 YYDKDF (reference sequence). CDR3 loop: CATSRSPWTGGNTEAFF. Here the CDR3 DNA reads TGTGCCACCAGCAGGTCCCCGTGGACAGGGGGAAACACTGAAGCTTTCTTT. Full variable domain (outside the CDR3, taken from reference TRBV15 and TRBJ1-1): DAMVIQNPRYQVTQFGKPVTLSCSQTLNHNVMYWYQQKSSQAPKLLFHYYDKDFNNEADTPDNFQSRRPNTSFCFLDIRSPGLGDTAMYLCATSRSPWTGGNTEAFFGQGTRLTVV.

The rearrangement uses TRBV6-1 and TRBJ1-5; 12 bases align to TRBD1. The CDR3 sequence is 16 residues long. The germline CDR1 and CDR2 sequences are MNHNS and SASEGT. With 2 bases clipped from V and 6 bases from J, the junction kept 5 bases outside the gene matches. The CDR3 nucleotides read TGTGCCAGCAGTGAAAACCGGGACAGGGGGCTTCAGCCCCAGCATTTT. This translates into CASSENRDRGLQPQHF.

The genes are TRBV5-6 and TRBJ2-3, with D perhaps matching TRBD1 (5 bases). Looked up from germline, CDR1 is SGHDT and CDR2 is YYEEEE. This CDR3 is 16 amino acids long. The germline V and J ends were trimmed by 2 bases and 0 bases, with 13 bases remaining between them. As DNA, the CDR3 is TGTGCCAGCAGCTTCCGGGTGGCAGGGAGCACAGATACGCAGTATTTT. It encodes CASSFRVAGSTDTQYF.